One and the same sample provided the 2 T cell receptor beta chains below, sequenced in a study of T cells in Graves' hyperthyroidism and ophthalmopathy. The investigators amplified TCR beta CDR3 regions from RNA transcripts. An initial round of RT-PCR targeting the TCR CDR3 relied on the HTBI primer set. One entry per CDR3 protein results from TCRdb running MiXCR on the multiplex PCR reads. The sample lists some 510,000 distinct CDR3 sequences, roughly 20% occurring once. The source material was blood. These receptors came from a man aged 18 to 29 with Graves' hyperthyroidism.

This clonotype was detected only a few times. The V and J genes are TRBV18 and TRBJ1-5, with 7 bases lining up with TRBD1. CDR3 size: 14 residues. V gave up 4 bases and J gave up 6 bases; unmatched junction bases: 6. The germline gives CDR1 KGHSH, CDR2 LQKENI. Here the CDR3 DNA reads TGTGCCAGCTCACAGAGACAGGGAAGTCAGCCCCAGCATTTT. Protein product: CASSQRQGSQPQHF.

The table lists this clonotype with many counts. The chain combines TRBV27 with TRBJ2-7; D possibly corresponds to TRBD2 (5 bases). Germline V gives CDR1 MNHEY, CDR2 SMNVEV (reference sequence). CDR3 size: 14 residues. V was shortened by 3 bases and J by 4 bases, with 13 bases between the two germline ends. This chain's CDR3 is CASSLTSTGYEQYF. The CDR3 DNA reads as TGTGCCAGCAGTTTGACCTCCACGGGGTACGAGCAGTACTTC.